What follows describes a single TCR beta chain. Its target is unknown. Germline assignment: CDR1 SGHRS and CDR2 YFSETQ. J lost 3 bases, V lost 3 bases, and 4 bases had no gene match. The CDR3 runs to 14 residues. TCRdb redid the calling of the 5' RACE reads with MiXCR, one entry per CDR3 protein. Here the sample spans approximately 590,000 distinct CDR3 sequences, more than 9% being singletons. These data come from a study of identical twins. Study-wide findings and caveats: Its conclusions, products of cross-sectional statistical analysis, did not come from following the same donors.

Another study also made use of these data, one on yellow fever vaccine responses in identical twins.

Material for sequencing was PBMCs. The gene calls are TRBV5-1 and TRBJ2-7, with 9 bases that match TRBD1. The clonotype was recovered from a woman aged 18-29 years in good health. The chain's CDR3 is CASSWDRESYEQYF. CDR3 nucleotides: TGCGCCAGCAGCTGGGACAGGGAAAGCTACGAGCAGTACTTC.